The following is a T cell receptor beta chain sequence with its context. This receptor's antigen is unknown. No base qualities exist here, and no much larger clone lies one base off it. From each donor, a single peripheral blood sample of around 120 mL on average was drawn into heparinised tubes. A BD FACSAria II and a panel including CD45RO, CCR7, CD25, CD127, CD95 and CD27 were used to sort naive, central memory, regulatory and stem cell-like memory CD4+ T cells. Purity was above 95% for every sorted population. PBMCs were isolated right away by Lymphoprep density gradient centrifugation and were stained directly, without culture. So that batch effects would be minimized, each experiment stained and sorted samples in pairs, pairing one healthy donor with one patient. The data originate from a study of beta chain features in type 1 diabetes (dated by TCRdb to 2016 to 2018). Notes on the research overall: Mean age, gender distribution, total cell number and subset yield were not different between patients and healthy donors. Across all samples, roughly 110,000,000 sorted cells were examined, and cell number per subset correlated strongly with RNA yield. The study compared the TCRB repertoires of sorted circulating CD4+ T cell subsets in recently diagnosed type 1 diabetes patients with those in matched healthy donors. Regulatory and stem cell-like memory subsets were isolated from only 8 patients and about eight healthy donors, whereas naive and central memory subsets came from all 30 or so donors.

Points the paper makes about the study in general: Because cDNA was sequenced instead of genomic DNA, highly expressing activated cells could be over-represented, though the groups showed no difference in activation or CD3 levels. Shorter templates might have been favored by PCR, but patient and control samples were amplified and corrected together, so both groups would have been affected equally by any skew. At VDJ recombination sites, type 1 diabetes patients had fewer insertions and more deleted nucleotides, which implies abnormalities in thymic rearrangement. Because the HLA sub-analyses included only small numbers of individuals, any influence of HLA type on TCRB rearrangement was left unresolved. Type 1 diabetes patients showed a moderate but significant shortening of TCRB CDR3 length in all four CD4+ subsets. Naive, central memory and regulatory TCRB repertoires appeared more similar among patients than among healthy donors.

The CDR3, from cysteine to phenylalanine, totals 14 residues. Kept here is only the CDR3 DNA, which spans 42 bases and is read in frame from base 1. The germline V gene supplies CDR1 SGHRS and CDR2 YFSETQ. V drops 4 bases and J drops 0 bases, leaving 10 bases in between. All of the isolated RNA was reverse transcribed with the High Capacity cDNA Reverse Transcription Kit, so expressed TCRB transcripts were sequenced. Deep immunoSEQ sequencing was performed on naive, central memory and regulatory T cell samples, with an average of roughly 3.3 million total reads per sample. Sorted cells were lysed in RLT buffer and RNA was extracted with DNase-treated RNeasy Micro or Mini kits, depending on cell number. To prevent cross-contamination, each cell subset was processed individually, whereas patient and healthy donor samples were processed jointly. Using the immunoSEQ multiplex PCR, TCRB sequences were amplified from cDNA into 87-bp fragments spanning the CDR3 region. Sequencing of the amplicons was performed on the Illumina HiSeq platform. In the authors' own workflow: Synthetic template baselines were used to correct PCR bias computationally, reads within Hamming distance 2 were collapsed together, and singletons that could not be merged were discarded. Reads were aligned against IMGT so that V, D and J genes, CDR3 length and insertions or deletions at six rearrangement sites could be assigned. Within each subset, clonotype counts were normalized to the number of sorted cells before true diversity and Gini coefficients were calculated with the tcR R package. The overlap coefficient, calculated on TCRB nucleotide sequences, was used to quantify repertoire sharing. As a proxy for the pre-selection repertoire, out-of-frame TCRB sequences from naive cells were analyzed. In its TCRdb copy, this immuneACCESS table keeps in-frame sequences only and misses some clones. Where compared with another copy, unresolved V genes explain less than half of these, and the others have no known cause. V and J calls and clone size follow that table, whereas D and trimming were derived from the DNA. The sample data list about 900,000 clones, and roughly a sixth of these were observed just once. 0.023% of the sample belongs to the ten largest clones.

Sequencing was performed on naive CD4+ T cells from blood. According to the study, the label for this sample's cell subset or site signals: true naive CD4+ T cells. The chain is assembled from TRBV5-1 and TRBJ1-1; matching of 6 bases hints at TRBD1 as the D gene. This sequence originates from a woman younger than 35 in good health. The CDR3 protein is CASSMDRLNTEAFF. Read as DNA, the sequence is TGCGCCAGCAGCATGGACAGACTGAACACTGAAGCTTTCTTT.